This section outlines one TCR beta chain sequence together with its context. This clonotype occurred many times. No cognate antigen has been identified for it. No per-base quality is available; no much larger clone lies one base away. TCR alpha and beta CDR3 regions were amplified with the iRepertoire nested amplicon-rescue multiplex PCR (arm-PCR) platform from RNA. One-step reverse transcription and amplification used about 95-450 ng of tissue mRNA or PBMC total RNA as input. Following bead purification, Illumina adapters were added through a secondary multiplex PCR, and the libraries were then gel-purified between 200 and 400 bp. Demultiplexing relied on internal 6-nucleotide barcodes carried by the libraries. Sequencing of the libraries was done on an Illumina MiSeq using 2x220 or 2x250 nucleotide paired-end reads. Concerning the study's data processing: FLASH 1.2.11 was used to merge paired reads, and BWA-MEM then aligned the reads to the GRCh37 human genome before TRA and TRB reads were extracted. For V and J assignment, an IMGT-derived reference of cassette sequences and CDR3 motifs that included pseudogenes was used. Three-frame translation of reads was performed, and productive CDR3s were defined as those with a C...FGXG motif and no stop codons. A clonotype was defined as a unique combination of a V-J cassette pair and a CDR3 amino acid sequence. Reads were filtered by Hamming distance, with the threshold set by the sequence error rate of each sample in mapped regions. Through fastp at Q25 and MiXCR, TCRdb rebuilt clones from the public reads, retaining in-frame beta chains. For every CDR3 protein sequence, its rows merge into one entry that carries the most common genes and DNA. For this entry, the V and J calls and clone size follow TCRdb and not the study's own pipeline. The sample table holds under 200,000 distinct CDR3 sequences, of which around 32% were seen once. The ten largest clonotypes hold roughly 21% of the sample.

From the cysteine through the phenylalanine, the CDR3 covers 13 amino acids. Here the CDR3 DNA is all that survives: 39 bases in frame from base 1. Looking up the germline V gene yields CDR1 MDHEN and CDR2 SYDVKM. The junction carries 10 bases between V and J, which are trimmed by 5 bases and 5 bases respectively. This specimen comes from a study of glioma-infiltrating T cells (dated by TCRdb to the mid-2010s). General notes on the study: Sequencing of TCR alpha- and beta-chain repertoires was performed on glioma tissue, on non-neoplastic brain tissue, and on matched peripheral blood mononuclear cells. To gauge divergence between tissue and blood T-cell populations, every tissue-infiltrating repertoire was compared against the peripheral blood repertoire from the same patient. Three low-grade glioma patients, several primary glioblastoma patients, and three non-glioma patients who contributed non-neoplastic brain tissue made up the paired cohort.

The investigation overall reported the following: Very few CDR3 sequences were shared between tissue and blood, attributed to high CDR3 diversity and limited sampling. VJ-independent divergence between tissue and blood was below expectation in non-neoplastic patients but above expectation in all gliomas, especially low-grade gliomas. The group comparisons were based on small numbers of patients: three non-neoplastic, three low-grade glioma and eight glioblastoma patients.

The TCR was taken from a human donor with low-grade glioma or glioblastoma, undergoing nonglioma brain surgery, or in good health (not recorded which). Sequencing used glioma tissue, nonneoplastic brain tissue, or PBMCs (not recorded which). Recombination connected TRBV28 to TRBJ1-5, with the D gene too uncertain to name. The bases are TGTGCCAGCAGTATCAGACTTGATCAGCCCCAGCATTTT. It codes for CASSIRLDQPQHF.